This TCR beta chain derives from a study of blood T cell repertoires in COVID-19. The overall study: PBMCs, B-cell-depleted T cells, or T cells were the source of the cDNA or gDNA that made up the material.

Germline CDR1 is MGHRA and CDR2 is YSYEKL. Trimming cost V 4 bases and J 5 bases; bases outside gene matches: 11. The CDR3 extends over 17 amino acids. Measured with immunoSEQ multiplex PCR; TCRdb has only the in-frame clones, and not every one. The table includes almost 100,000 clones, roughly nine tenths detected once. Sequencing was performed on peripheral blood. The V call is TRBV4-1, the J call TRBJ2-1, with 10 bases lining up with TRBD2. This receptor was identified in a man aged 50 to 59 with acute or convalescent COVID-19. CDR3 nucleotides: TGCGCCAGCAGCCCCCTCCTTTTAGCGGGAGGAGACAATGAGCAGTTCTTC. It is translated as CASSPLLLAGGDNEQFF.